The 8 T cell receptor beta chains below were found in one sample sequenced in a study of blood T cells in healthy people across ages. Combining a sample-barcoded 5' primer with a J-beta primer mix, a second PCR ran for 7 to 11 cycles. TCRdb re-derived calls from the 5' RACE reads in MiXCR, one entry per CDR3 protein. Seen here are approximately 850,000 distinct CDR3 sequences, under 45% observed once, and the top ten hold roughly 18%. The sample comprised blood. These receptors all stem from a man in his sixties in good health.

The CDR3 DNA follows: TGTGCCAGCAGCTTAGAGACTAGCACAGATACGCAGTATTTT. Its translation is CASSLETSTDTQYF. The chain combines TRBV7-2 with TRBJ2-3; D remains unclear. CDR1 is SGHTA, CDR2 FQGNSA, per germline. The CDR3 is 14 residues long. Trimming pared 1 base from V and 0 bases from J, leaving 5 bases between.

V and J are TRBV20-1 and TRBJ2-5; D gene ambiguous. The CDR3 loop spans 14 amino acids. V shed 5 bases and J shed 1 base, with 14 bases lying between them. CDR1 and CDR2 (germline): DFQATT, SNEGSKA (reference sequence). The CDR3 here is CSAPTRAFQETQYF. The CDR3 DNA sequence: TGCAGTGCTCCTACCCGGGCATTCCAAGAGACCCAGTACTTC.

This clonotype was seen once. The V call is TRBV5-1, the J call TRBJ2-5, with 9 bases identical to TRBD2. CDR3 length: 15 amino acids. Losses at the gene ends were 6 bases for V and 1 base for J; bases not matched to a gene: 7. CDR1 is SGHRS and CDR2 is YFSETQ in the germline V gene. CDR3 amino acids: CASTLSGGSQETQYF. The CDR3 coding sequence is TGCGCCAGCACCTTAAGCGGGGGGTCCCAAGAGACCCAGTACTTC.

The chain is built from TRBV7-9 and TRBJ2-7, with D uncertain. Trimming pared 0 bases from V and 5 bases from J, leaving 8 bases between. This CDR3 comprises 13 residues. In germline, CDR1 is SEHNR, CDR2 FQNEAQ (reference sequence). CDR3 region: CASSLAGMNEQYF. The CDR3 nucleotides read TGTGCCAGCAGCTTAGCAGGGATGAACGAGCAGTACTTC.

This clonotype was found once. Here the CDR3 DNA reads TGCGCCAGCAGTGACCTGGGGGCTAGCACAGATACGCAGTATTTT. The encoded protein is CASSDLGASTDTQYF. The genes are TRBV10-2 and TRBJ2-3; tentative D call: TRBD1 (6 bases). The germline V and J ends were trimmed by 3 bases and 0 bases, with 10 bases remaining between them. Germline V CDR1 and CDR2: WSHSY, SAAADI. This CDR3 is built from 15 residues.

This chain connects TRBV20-1 to TRBJ1-1; no reliable D call. The germline V and J ends were trimmed by 3 bases and 7 bases, with 3 bases remaining between them. The CDR3 runs to 9 residues. Germline V lookup: CDR1 DFQATT, CDR2 SNEGSKA (reference sequence). The CDR3 bases are TGCAGTGCTAGTGTTGAAGCTTTCTTT. It yields the protein CSASVEAFF.

In this sample, this clonotype turned up a few times. The CDR3 DNA reads as TGTGCCAGCAGTTTTGGGACTAGCGCCGAGACCCAGTACTTC. The encoded protein is CASSFGTSAETQYF. The chain is built from TRBV12-3 or TRBV12-4 and TRBJ2-5; 10 bases line up with TRBD2. With V trimmed by 3 bases and J by 5 bases, 3 bases remained unmatched. This CDR3 spans 14 amino acids.

The chain combines TRBV7-2 with TRBJ2-4; D is perhaps TRBD1 (6 bases). This CDR3 is built from 13 residues. The V gene's germline CDR1 is SGHTA and CDR2 FQGNSA. V was cut by 0 bases and J by 13 bases, with 13 bases left in between. CDR3: CASSLAGTTQQYF. CDR3 bases: TGTGCCAGCAGCTTAGCGGGGACAACCCAGCAGTACTTC.